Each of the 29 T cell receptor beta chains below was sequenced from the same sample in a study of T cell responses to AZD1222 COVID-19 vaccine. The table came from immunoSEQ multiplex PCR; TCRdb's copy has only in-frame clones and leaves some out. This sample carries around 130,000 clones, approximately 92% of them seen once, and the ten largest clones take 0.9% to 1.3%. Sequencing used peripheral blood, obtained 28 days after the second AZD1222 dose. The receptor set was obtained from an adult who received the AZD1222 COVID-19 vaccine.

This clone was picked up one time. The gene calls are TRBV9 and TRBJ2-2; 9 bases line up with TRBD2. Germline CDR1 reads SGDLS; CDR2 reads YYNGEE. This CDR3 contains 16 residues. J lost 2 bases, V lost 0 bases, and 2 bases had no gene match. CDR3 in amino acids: CASSVGGGANTGELFF. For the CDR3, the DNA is TGTGCCAGCAGCGTAGGCGGGGGGGCAAACACCGGGGAGCTGTTTTTT.

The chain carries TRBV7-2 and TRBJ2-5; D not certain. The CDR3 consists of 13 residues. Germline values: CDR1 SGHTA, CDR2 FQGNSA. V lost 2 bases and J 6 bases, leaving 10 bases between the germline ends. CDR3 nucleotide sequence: TGTGCCAGCAGCTTAATGGGATTTCAGACCCAGTACTTC. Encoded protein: CASSLMGFQTQYF.

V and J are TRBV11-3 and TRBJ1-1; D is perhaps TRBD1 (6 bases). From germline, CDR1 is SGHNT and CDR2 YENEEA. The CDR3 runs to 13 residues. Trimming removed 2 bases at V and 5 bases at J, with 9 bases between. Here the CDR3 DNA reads TGTGCCAGCAGCTTACAAAGGGGGACTGAAGCTTTCTTT. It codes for CASSLQRGTEAFF.

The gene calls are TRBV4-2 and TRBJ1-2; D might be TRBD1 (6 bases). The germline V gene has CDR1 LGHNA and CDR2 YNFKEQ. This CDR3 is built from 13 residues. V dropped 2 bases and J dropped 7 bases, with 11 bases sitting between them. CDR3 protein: CASSQNRVSGYTF. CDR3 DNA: TGTGCCAGCAGCCAAAACAGGGTTTCTGGCTACACCTTC.

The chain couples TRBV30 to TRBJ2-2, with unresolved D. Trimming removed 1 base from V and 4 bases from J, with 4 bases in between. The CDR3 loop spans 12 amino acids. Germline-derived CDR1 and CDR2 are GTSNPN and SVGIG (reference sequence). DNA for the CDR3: TGTGCCTGGAGTGGGCCCACCGGGGAGCTGTTTTTT. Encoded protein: CAWSGPTGELFF.

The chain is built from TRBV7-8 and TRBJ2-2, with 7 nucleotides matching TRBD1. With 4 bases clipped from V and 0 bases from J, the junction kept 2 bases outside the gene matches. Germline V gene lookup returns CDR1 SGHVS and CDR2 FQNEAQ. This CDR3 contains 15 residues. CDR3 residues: CASSYRGANTGELFF. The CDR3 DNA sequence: TGTGCCAGCAGCTACAGGGGCGCGAACACCGGGGAGCTGTTTTTT. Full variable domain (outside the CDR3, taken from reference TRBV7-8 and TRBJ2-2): GAGVSQSPRYKVAKRGQDVALRCDPISGHVSLFWYQQALGQGPEFLTYFQNEAQLDKSGLPSDRFFAERPEGSVSTLKIQRTQQEDSAVYLCASSYRGANTGELFFGEGSRLTVL.

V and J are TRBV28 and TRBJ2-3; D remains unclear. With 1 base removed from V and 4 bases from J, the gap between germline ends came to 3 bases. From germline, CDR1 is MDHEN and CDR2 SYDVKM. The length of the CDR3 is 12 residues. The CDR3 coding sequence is TGTGCCAGCAGTTTATTGCCAGATACGCAGTATTTT. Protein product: CASSLLPDTQYF.

The CDR3 loop reads CASSSTGLDSPLHF. As DNA, the CDR3 is TGTGCCAGCAGCTCGACAGGGTTAGATTCACCCCTCCACTTT. The gene calls are TRBV9 and TRBJ1-6; TRBD1 matches 7 bases. Trimming took 4 bases from V and 8 from J; bases not matched to a gene: 6. The V gene's germline CDR1 is SGDLS and CDR2 YYNGEE. CDR3 length: 14 residues.

The CDR3 DNA reads as TGTGCCAGCAGTTACTTCGCAGAGAATAATTCACCCCTCCACTTT. Translation gives CASSYFAENNSPLHF. The chain combines TRBV6-5 with TRBJ1-6; the D is unclear. V was pared by 1 base and J by 5 bases, with 9 bases between. Germline CDR1 MNHEY, CDR2 SVGAGI. The CDR3 has 15 residues.

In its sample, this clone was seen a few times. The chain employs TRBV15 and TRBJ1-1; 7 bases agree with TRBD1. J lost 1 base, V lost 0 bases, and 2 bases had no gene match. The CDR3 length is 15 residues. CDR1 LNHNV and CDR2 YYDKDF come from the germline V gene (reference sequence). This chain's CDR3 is CATSRDGQANTEAFF. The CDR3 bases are TGTGCCACCAGCAGAGACGGACAGGCGAACACTGAAGCTTTCTTT.

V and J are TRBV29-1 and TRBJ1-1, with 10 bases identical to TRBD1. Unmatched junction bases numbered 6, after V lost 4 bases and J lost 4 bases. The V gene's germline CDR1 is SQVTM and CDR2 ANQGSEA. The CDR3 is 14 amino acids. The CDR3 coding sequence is TGCAGCGTTGCGCGACAGGGGGCCGGCACTGAAGCTTTCTTT. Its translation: CSVARQGAGTEAFF.

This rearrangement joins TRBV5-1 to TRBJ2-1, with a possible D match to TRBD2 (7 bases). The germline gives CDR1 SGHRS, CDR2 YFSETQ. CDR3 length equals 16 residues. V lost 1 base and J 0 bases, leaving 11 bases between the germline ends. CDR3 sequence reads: CASSLREGGSYNEQFF. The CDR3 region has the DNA TGCGCCAGCAGCTTGAGGGAGGGGGGCTCCTACAATGAGCAGTTCTTC.

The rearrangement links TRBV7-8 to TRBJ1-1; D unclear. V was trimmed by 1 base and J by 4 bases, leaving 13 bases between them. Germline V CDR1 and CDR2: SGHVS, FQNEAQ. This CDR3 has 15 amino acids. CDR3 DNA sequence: TGTGCCAGCAGCTTAGTGGCGGGTGTGGGCACTGAAGCTTTCTTT. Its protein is CASSLVAGVGTEAFF.

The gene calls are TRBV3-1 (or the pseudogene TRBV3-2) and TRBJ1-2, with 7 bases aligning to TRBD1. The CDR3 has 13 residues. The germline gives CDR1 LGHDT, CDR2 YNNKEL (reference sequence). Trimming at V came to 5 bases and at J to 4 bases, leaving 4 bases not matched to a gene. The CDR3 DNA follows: TGTGCCAGCAGCGAGGGACAGCCCTATGGCTACACCTTC. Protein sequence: CASSEGQPYGYTF.

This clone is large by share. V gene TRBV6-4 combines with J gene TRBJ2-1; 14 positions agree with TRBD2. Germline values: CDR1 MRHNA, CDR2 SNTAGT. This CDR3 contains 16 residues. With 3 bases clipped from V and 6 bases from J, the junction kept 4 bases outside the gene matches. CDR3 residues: CASSETSGGEGNEQFF. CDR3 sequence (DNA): TGTGCCAGCAGTGAGACTAGCGGGGGGGAAGGCAATGAGCAGTTCTTC.

CDR3 DNA: TGTGCCAGCAGCCTAATACCGGGACAGGGGGCGTGGGGCTACACCTTC. The encoded protein is CASSLIPGQGAWGYTF. The chain carries TRBV5-8 and TRBJ1-2; 12 bases fit TRBD1. Germline V gives CDR1 SGHTS, CDR2 YDEGEE. CDR3 length equals 16 residues. V gave up 4 bases and J gave up 8 bases; unmatched junction bases: 12.

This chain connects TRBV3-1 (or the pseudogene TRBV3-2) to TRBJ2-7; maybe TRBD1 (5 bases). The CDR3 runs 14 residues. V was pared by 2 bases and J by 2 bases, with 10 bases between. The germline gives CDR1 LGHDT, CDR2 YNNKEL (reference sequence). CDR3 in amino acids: CASSQWGGPYEQYF. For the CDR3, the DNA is TGTGCCAGCAGCCAATGGGGCGGCCCCTACGAGCAGTACTTC.

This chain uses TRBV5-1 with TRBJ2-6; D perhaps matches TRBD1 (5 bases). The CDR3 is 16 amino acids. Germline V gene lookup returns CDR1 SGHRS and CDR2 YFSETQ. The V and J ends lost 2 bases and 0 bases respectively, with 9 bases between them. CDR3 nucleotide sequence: TGCGCCAGCAGCTTCGACAGTTCCTCTGGGGCCAACGTCCTGACTTTC. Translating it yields CASSFDSSSGANVLTF.

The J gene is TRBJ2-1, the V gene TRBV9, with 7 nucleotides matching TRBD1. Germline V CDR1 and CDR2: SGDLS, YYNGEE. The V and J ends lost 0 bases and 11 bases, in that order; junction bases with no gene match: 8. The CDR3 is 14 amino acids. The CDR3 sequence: CASSVGHRGHKQFF. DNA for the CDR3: TGTGCCAGCAGCGTAGGCCACAGGGGACACAAGCAGTTCTTC.

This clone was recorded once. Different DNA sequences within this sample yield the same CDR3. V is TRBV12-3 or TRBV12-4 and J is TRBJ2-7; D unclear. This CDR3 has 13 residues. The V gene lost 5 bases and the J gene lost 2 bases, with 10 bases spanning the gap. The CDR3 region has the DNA TGTGCCAGCAGTCTCCGACAAGCCTACGAGCAGTACTTC. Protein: CASSLRQAYEQYF.

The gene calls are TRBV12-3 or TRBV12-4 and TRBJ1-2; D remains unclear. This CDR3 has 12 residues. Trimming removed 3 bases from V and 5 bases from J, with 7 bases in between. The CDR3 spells CASSLREYGYTF. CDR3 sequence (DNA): TGTGCCAGCAGTTTGAGGGAGTATGGCTACACCTTC.

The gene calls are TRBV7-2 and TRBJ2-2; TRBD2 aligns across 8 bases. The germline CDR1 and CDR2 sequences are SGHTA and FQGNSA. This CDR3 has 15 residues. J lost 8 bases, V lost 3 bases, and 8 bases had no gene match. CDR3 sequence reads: CASSFNSGGQGELFF. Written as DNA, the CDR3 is TGTGCCAGCAGCTTTAACAGCGGGGGCCAGGGGGAGCTGTTTTTT.

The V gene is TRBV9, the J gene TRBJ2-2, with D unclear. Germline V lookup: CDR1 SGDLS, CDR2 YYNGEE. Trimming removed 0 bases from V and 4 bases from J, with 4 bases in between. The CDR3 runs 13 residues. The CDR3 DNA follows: TGTGCCAGCAGCGTAGCTGCCACCGGGGAGCTGTTTTTT. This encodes CASSVAATGELFF.

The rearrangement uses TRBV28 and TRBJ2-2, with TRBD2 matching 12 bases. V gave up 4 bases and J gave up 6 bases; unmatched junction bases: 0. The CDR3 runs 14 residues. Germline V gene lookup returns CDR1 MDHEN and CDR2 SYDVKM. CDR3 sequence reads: CASSSSGRAGELFF. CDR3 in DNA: TGTGCCAGCAGTTCTAGCGGGAGGGCCGGGGAGCTGTTTTTT.

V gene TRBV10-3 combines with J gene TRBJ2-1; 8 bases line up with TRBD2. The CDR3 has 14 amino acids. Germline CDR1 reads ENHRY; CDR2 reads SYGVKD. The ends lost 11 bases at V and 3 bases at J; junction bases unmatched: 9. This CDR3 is CAHSGGQDYNEQFF. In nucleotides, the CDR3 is TGTGCCCATTCGGGGGGGCAGGACTACAATGAGCAGTTCTTC.

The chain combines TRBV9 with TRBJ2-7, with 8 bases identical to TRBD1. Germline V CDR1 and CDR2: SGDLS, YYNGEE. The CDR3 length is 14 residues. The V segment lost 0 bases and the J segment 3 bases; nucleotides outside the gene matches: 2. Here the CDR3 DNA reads TGTGCCAGCAGCGTAGAAACAGGGGGCTACGAGCAGTACTTC. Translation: CASSVETGGYEQYF. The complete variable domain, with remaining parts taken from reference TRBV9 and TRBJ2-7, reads DSGVTQTPKHLITATGQRVTLRCSPRSGDLSVYWYQQSLDQGLQFLIQYYNGEERAKGNILERFSAQQFPDLHSELNLSSLELGDSALYFCASSVETGGYEQYFGPGTRLTVT.

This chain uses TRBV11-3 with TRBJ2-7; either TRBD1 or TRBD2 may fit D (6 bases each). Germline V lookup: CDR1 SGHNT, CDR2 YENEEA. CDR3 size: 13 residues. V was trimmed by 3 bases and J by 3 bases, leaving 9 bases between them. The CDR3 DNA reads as TGTGCCAGCAGCTTGGGGGGACACTACGAGCAGTACTTC. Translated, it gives CASSLGGHYEQYF.

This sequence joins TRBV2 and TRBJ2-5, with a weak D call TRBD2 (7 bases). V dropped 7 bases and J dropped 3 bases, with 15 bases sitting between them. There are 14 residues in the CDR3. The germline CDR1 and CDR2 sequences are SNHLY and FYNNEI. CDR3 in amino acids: CASKQGRAKETQYF. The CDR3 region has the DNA TGTGCCAGCAAGCAGGGGAGGGCTAAAGAGACCCAGTACTTC.

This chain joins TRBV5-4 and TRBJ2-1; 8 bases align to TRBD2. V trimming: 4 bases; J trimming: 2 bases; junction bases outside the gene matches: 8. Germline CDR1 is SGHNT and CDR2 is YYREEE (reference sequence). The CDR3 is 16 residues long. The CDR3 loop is CASSLQAGGAYNEQFF. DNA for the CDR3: TGTGCCAGCAGCCTCCAGGCGGGAGGTGCCTACAATGAGCAGTTCTTC.